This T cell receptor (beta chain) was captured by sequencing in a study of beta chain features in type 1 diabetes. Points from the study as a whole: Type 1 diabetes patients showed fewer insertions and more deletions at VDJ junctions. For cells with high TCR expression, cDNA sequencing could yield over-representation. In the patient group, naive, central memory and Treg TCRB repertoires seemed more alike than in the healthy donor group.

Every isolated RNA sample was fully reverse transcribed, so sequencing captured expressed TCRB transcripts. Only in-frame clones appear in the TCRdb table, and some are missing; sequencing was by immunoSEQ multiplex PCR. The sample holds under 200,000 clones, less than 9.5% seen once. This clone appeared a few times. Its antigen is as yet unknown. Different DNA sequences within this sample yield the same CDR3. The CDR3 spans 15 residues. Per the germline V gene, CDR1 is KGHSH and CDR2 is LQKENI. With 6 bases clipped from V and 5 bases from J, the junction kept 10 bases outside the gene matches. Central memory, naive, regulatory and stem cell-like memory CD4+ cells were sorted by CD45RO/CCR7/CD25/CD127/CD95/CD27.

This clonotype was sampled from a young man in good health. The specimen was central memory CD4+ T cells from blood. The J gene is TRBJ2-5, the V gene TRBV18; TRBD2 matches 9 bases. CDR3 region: CASSPRGGVYETQYF. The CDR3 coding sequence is TGTGCCAGCTCCCCCCGCGGGGGGGTGTACGAGACCCAGTACTTC.